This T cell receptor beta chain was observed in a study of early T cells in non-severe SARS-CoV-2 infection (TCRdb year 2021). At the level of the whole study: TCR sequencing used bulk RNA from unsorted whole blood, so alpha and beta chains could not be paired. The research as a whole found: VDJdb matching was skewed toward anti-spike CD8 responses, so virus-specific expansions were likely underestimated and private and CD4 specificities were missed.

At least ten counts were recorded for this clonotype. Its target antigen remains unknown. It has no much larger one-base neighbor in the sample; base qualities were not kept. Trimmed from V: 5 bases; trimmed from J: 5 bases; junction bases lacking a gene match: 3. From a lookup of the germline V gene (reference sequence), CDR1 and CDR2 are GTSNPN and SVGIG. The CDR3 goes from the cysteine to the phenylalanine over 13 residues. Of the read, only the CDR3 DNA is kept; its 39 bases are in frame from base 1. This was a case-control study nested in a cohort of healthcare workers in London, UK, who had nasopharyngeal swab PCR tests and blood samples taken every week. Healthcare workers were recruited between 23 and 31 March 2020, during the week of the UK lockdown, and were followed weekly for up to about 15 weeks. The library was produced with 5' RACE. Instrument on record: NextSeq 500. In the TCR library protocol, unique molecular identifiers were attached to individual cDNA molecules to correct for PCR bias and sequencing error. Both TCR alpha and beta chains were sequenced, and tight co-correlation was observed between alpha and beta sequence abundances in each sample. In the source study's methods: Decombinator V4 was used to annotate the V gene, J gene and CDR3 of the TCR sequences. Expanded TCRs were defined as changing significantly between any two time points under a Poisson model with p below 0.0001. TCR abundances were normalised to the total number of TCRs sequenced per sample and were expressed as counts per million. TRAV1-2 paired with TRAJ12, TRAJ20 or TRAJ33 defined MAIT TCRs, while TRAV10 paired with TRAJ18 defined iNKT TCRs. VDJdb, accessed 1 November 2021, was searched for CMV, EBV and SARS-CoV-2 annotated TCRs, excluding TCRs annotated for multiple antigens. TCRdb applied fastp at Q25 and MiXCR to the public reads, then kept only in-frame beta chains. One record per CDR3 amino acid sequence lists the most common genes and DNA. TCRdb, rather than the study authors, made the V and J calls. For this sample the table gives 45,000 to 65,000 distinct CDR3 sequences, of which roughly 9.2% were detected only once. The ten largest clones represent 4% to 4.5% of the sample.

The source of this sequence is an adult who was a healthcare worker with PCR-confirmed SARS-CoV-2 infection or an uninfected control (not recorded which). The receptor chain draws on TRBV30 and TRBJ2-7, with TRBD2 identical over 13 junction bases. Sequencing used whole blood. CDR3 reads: CAWWGTSGNEQYF. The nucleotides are TGTGCCTGGTGGGGGACTAGCGGGAACGAGCAGTACTTC.